The clone carrying this T cell receptor (beta chain) was picked up a small number of times. What it binds is not known. The limits of the CDR3 on the DNA are not certain, so only TCRdb's listed CDR3 is given. MiXCR, applied by TCRdb to the 5' RACE reads, yields one record per CDR3 protein. The sample gives approximately 300,000 distinct CDR3 sequences, 10% to 15% of which show up once; approximately 0.49% is in the top ten. The data stem from a study of T cells after yellow fever vaccination. As for the study in general: Some fractions had low cell numbers, and these were prepared with SMART-Seq v4 Ultra Low Input.

Study outcomes and limitations: The appearance of a small share of clonotypes in both CD4 and CD8 compartments was observed. The secondary response peaked faster, at day 5 versus 15, but was weaker. Most clones from primary vaccination were detected again post-booster (roughly 96% CD4, roughly 91% CD8).

Counting both end residues, the CDR3 totals 12 amino acids. Germline CDR1 and CDR2: MGHDK and SYGVNS. The clonotype comes from a man younger than 40 who received the YFV17D yellow fever vaccine. The input for sequencing was CD4+ T cells sorted from PBMCs, taken 45 days after the yellow fever booster vaccination. The chain employs TRBV25-1 and TRBJ2-5. CDR3 in amino acids: CASSTSGETQYF.